This passage covers 18 T cell receptor beta chains from one sample sequenced in a study of metastatic and nonmetastatic thyroid tumors. No patient had received any treatment before thyroid surgery. TCRdb ran MiXCR on the PCR reads. The table records more than 25,000 clones, roughly 7.1% of them present only once. Specimen: blood. The receptors derive from a female donor with papillary thyroid cancer or a benign thyroid nodule (not recorded which). Some clones in this sample may be carry-over from other donors' samples.

Many counts were recorded for this clone. This chain joins TRBV12-5 and TRBJ1-1; D possibly corresponds to TRBD1 (5 bases). With 9 bases removed from V and 7 bases from J, the gap between germline ends came to 18 bases. The germline gives CDR1 LGHNT, CDR2 FRNRAP. This CDR3 comprises 13 residues. The CDR3 is CASCAGGGSEAFF. The CDR3 bases are TGTGCTAGCTGCGCCGGGGGTGGAAGTGAAGCTTTCTTT.

This clone was seen many times. The V call is TRBV29-1, the J call TRBJ1-1, with 10 nucleotides matching TRBD1. Losses at the gene ends were 4 bases for V and 0 bases for J; bases not matched to a gene: 2. This CDR3 comprises 14 residues. CDR1 is SQVTM and CDR2 is ANQGSEA in the germline V gene. The CDR3 spells CSVGGQGVNTEAFF. DNA for the CDR3: TGCAGCGTTGGAGGACAGGGGGTGAACACTGAAGCTTTCTTT.

This clone has at least ten counts. Different DNA sequences within this sample yield the same CDR3. The chain carries TRBV2 and TRBJ2-1; D possibly uses TRBD1 or TRBD2 (5 bases each). V lost 7 bases, J lost 4 bases, and 11 bases lay in between. The CDR3 sequence is 13 residues long. Per the germline V gene, CDR1 is SNHLY and CDR2 is FYNNEI. In nucleotides, the CDR3 is TGTGCCAGCACCCAGGGACGATACAATGAGCAGTTCTTC. Amino acids: CASTQGRYNEQFF.

This chain links TRBV2 with TRBJ2-7; D not resolved. The CDR3 length is 15 residues. The germline gives CDR1 SNHLY, CDR2 FYNNEI. The V gene lost 3 bases and the J gene lost 6 bases, with 18 bases spanning the gap. The CDR3 loop reads CASSDGRVLPGEQYF. CDR3 DNA sequence: TGTGCCAGCAGTGACGGAAGGGTCCTCCCGGGCGAGCAGTACTTC.

This clone was recorded at least ten times. The chain carries TRBV3-1 and TRBJ1-3; TRBD1 aligns across 7 bases. CDR1 and CDR2 from the germline V gene are LGHDT and YNNKEL (reference sequence). With V trimmed by 3 bases and J by 2 bases, 7 bases remained unmatched. The CDR3 extends over 16 amino acids. DNA of the CDR3: TGTGCCAGCAGCCAGACGGACAGGAGAGCTGGAAACACCATATATTTT. Its protein product is CASSQTDRRAGNTIYF.

This clone has ten or more counts. The V and J genes are TRBV28 and TRBJ2-2; TRBD1 is a possible D gene (6 bases). CDR1 and CDR2 from the germline V gene are MDHEN and SYDVKM. Trimming removed 3 bases at V and 1 base at J, with 15 bases between. The CDR3 spans 17 residues. The CDR3 DNA reads as TGTGCCAGCAGTTTCAGGTCGACAGGCTTGAACACCGGGGAGCTGTTTTTT. Protein sequence: CASSFRSTGLNTGELFF.

This clone was observed many times. It may be a read error: a sequence one base away is much more abundant. The CDR3 ends on some other residue instead of the conserved phenylalanine or tryptophan, so this is likely a read error. V and J are TRBV6-5 and TRBJ2-2, with D hard to call. The CDR3 is made up of 15 amino acids. Germline values: CDR1 MNHEY, CDR2 SVGAGI. V was shortened by 3 bases and J by 0 bases, with 8 bases between the two germline ends. DNA for the CDR3: TGTGCCAGCAGTTATGCAGAAACGAACACCGGGGAGCTGTTTTCT. Translated: CASSYAETNTGELFS.

This clone was observed many times. The rearrangement joins TRBV12-3 or TRBV12-4 to TRBJ1-2; 7 nucleotides agree with TRBD1. V trimming: 3 bases; J trimming: 4 bases; junction bases outside the gene matches: 2. This CDR3 has 13 residues. In DNA, the CDR3 is TGTGCCAGCAGTTTTCGGACAGGCTATGGCTACACCTTC. Translating it yields CASSFRTGYGYTF.

This clone was counted ten times or more. The rearrangement joins TRBV11-2 to TRBJ2-2; D perhaps matches TRBD2 (6 bases). Germline V gene sequence: CDR1 SGHAT, CDR2 FQNNGV. The CDR3 extends over 16 amino acids. V gave up 0 bases and J gave up 6 bases, with 14 bases separating them. The CDR3, as DNA: TGTGCCAGCAGCTTAGATGCTAGCGTTTTCGCCGGGGAGCTGTTTTTT. It specifies CASSLDASVFAGELFF.

In its sample, this clone was seen many times. The chain is built from TRBV6-2 or TRBV6-3 and TRBJ1-5; unclear D gene. Looked up from germline, CDR1 is MNHEY and CDR2 is SVGEGT. The CDR3 spans 13 residues. Trimming pared 6 bases from V and 5 bases from J, leaving 11 bases between. CDR3 DNA sequence: TGTGCCAGCAGCCCGGACCGCTATCAGCCCCAGCATTTT. The encoded protein is CASSPDRYQPQHF.

This clone was recorded many times. The same CDR3 can be traced to other DNA sequences in this sample. The chain links TRBV5-5 to TRBJ2-7, with unresolved D. Looked up from germline, CDR1 is SGHKS and CDR2 is YYEKEE (reference sequence). This CDR3 contains 13 residues. V lost 0 bases, J lost 6 bases, and 10 bases lay in between. The CDR3 DNA follows: TGTGCCAGCAGCTTGGGTTGGGAACGCGAGCAGTACTTC. It codes for CASSLGWEREQYF.

Ten or more counts support this clone. V gene TRBV11-1 combines with J gene TRBJ2-1; tentatively, D is TRBD1 (7 bases). V was clipped by 5 bases and J by 7 bases, with 18 bases between them. In germline, CDR1 is SGHAT, CDR2 FQDESV (reference sequence). CDR3 size: 15 residues. DNA of the CDR3: TGTGCCAGCAGCCGGAGGGAAGTGACAGGGAATGAGCAGTTCTTC. Protein product: CASSRREVTGNEQFF.

Ten or more counts support this clone. V gene TRBV20-1 combines with J gene TRBJ2-2; D is unresolved. The length of the CDR3 is 15 residues. V lost 2 bases and J 0 bases, leaving 10 bases between the germline ends. CDR1 and CDR2 from the germline V gene are DFQATT and SNEGSKA (reference sequence). CDR3 in amino acids: CSARNSDTNTGELFF. CDR3 DNA: TGCAGTGCTAGAAACTCAGACACGAACACCGGGGAGCTGTTTTTT.

This clone was counted at least ten times. The rearrangement links TRBV9 to TRBJ1-2; weak D call: TRBD1 (5 bases). V dropped 2 bases and J dropped 7 bases, with 9 bases sitting between them. The length of the CDR3 is 12 residues. The germline V gene encodes CDR1 SGDLS and CDR2 YYNGEE. CDR3 in amino acids: CASSVQGAGYTF. The CDR3 DNA reads as TGTGCCAGCAGCGTCCAAGGGGCTGGCTACACCTTC.

This clone showed up many times. This chain uses TRBV24-1 with TRBJ1-6; 8 bases fit TRBD1. Trimming removed 4 bases from V and 8 bases from J; junction bases left unmatched: 12. This CDR3 is built from 17 residues. Germline assignment: CDR1 KGHDR and CDR2 SFDVKD. The CDR3: CATSDLGQGKDDSPLHF. DNA for the CDR3: TGTGCCACCAGTGACCTAGGACAGGGAAAGGATGATTCACCCCTCCACTTT.

A remark on this clone: A junction boundary mismatches the germline segment, possibly from a read error. The gene calls are TRBV11-2 and TRBJ1-5; TRBD1 might be the D (6 bases). Germline values: CDR1 SGHAT, CDR2 FQNNGV. This CDR3 has 14 residues. CDR3 sequence reads: CASSYHLFGQHQHF. Written as DNA, the CDR3 is TGTGCCAGCAGCTACCACCTGTTTGGACAGCACCAGCATTTT.

In its sample, this clone was seen many times. The V gene is TRBV28, the J gene TRBJ2-7; perhaps D is TRBD1 or TRBD2 (5 bases each). Germline CDR1 and CDR2: MDHEN and SYDVKM. Between the trimmed V and J ends, which lost 7 bases and 2 bases, there was a span of 21 bases. CDR3 length equals 16 residues. The CDR3 DNA sequence: TGTGCCAGCATTACGCTAGCAGGTCGCAGGGCCTACGAGCAGTACTTC. This gives the protein CASITLAGRRAYEQYF.

This clone was counted many times. The chain recombines TRBV6-1 with TRBJ1-1; D is possibly TRBD1 (5 bases). The CDR3 spans 14 residues. Between the trimmed V and J ends, which lost 2 bases and 9 bases, there was a span of 16 bases. CDR1 and CDR2 from the germline V gene are MNHNS and SASEGT. The CDR3 protein is CASSETRQGSQAFF. The CDR3 coding sequence is TGTGCCAGCAGTGAAACGCGCCAGGGTTCACAAGCTTTCTTT.